Following are 29 T cell receptor beta chains from one sample sequenced in a study of shared clonotypes between healthy human individuals (dated by TCRdb to 2020 to 2022). The protocol used for the library was the immunoSEQ multiplex PCR assay. TCRdb mirrors the immuneACCESS table, restricted to in-frame sequences. Some clones are absent from its copies; in checked studies, under half trace to an unresolved V gene, and the reason for the others is unknown. A total of 1.5 million to 1.9 million clones appear in this sample, 95% to 99% of them only once. The ten most abundant clones make up roughly 0.45% of the sample. The material sequenced was naive CD4+ T cells sorted from blood. The cell subset or site label, read with the paper, signifies: CD45RA+ positively selected. These receptors were collected from a man under 40 in good health.

This chain connects TRBV6-5 to TRBJ2-3; D is possibly TRBD1 (6 bases). Trimming cost V 1 base and J 0 bases, with 11 bases left between them. The CDR3 sequence is 16 residues long. The germline V gene encodes CDR1 MNHEY and CDR2 SVGAGI. Written as DNA, the CDR3 is TGTGCCAGCAGTTACTACCCCAGGGGAAGCACAGATACGCAGTATTTT. Translating gives CASSYYPRGSTDTQYF.

This clone was recorded once. This chain uses TRBV27 with TRBJ1-1; D is ambiguous. Germline V lookup: CDR1 MNHEY, CDR2 SMNVEV (reference sequence). The CDR3 is made up of 14 amino acids. Between the trimmed V and J ends, which lost 4 bases and 6 bases, there was a span of 15 bases. The CDR3 region is CASSSGGARAEAFF. The CDR3 coding sequence is TGTGCCAGCAGTTCGGGAGGCGCTCGGGCTGAAGCTTTCTTT.

The chain has TRBV19 and TRBJ2-3, with D uncertain. The CDR3 runs to 12 residues. Germline V lookup: CDR1 LNHDA, CDR2 SQIVND (reference sequence). Trimming cost V 0 bases and J 5 bases, with 3 bases left between them. The CDR3 sequence: CASSIDEDTQYF. CDR3 DNA: TGTGCCAGTAGTATAGATGAAGATACGCAGTATTTT.

The chain employs TRBV5-1 and TRBJ2-5; D gene ambiguous. This CDR3 is 12 amino acids long. V was shortened by 4 bases and J by 12 bases, with 16 bases between the two germline ends. Germline assignment: CDR1 SGHRS and CDR2 YFSETQ. CDR3 sequence (DNA): TGCGCCAGCAGCCTGACCCCACCCATCGAGTACTTC. It encodes CASSLTPPIEYF.

This chain connects TRBV7-9 to TRBJ2-1; 14 bases map to TRBD2. Trimming took 2 bases from V and 1 from J; bases not matched to a gene: 7. The V gene's germline CDR1 is SEHNR and CDR2 FQNEAQ (reference sequence). The CDR3 has 19 residues. The CDR3 sequence: CASSLSGTSGSTSYNEQFF. The CDR3 coding sequence is TGTGCCAGCAGCTTAAGTGGGACTAGCGGGAGTACGTCCTACAATGAGCAGTTCTTC.

Note on this clone: This sample includes further DNA sequences coding for the same CDR3. The chain has TRBV6-6 and TRBJ2-7; 8 bases are a match to TRBD2. V was clipped by 3 bases and J by 0 bases; unmatched bases: 1. The CDR3 extends over 14 amino acids. From germline, CDR1 is MNHNY and CDR2 SVGAGI (reference sequence). The CDR3 DNA reads TGTGCCAGCAGTTATAGCGGGACCTCCTACGAGCAGTACTTC. It specifies CASSYSGTSYEQYF.

Notes on this clone: Other DNA sequences in this specimen translate into the identical CDR3. The rearrangement uses TRBV19 and TRBJ2-7; D could derive from TRBD1 or TRBD2 (6 bases each). Germline V gene lookup returns CDR1 LNHDA and CDR2 SQIVND (reference sequence). The CDR3 runs 14 residues. Trimming cost V 4 bases and J 0 bases, with 10 bases left between them. The CDR3: CASSRRGSSYEQYF. The CDR3 nucleotides are TGTGCCAGTAGTAGGAGGGGGAGCTCCTACGAGCAGTACTTC. Complete variable domain (other parts from reference TRBV19 and TRBJ2-7): DGGITQSPKYLFRKEGQNVTLSCEQNLNHDAMYWYRQDPGQGLRLIYYSQIVNDFQKGDIAEGYSVSREKKESFPLTVTSAQKNPTAFYLCASSRRGSSYEQYFGPGTRLTVT.

This clone was recorded only once. The genes are TRBV19 and TRBJ1-5, with 9 nucleotides matching TRBD1. The CDR3 runs to 14 residues. With 4 bases clipped from V and 6 bases from J, the junction kept 4 bases outside the gene matches. From germline, CDR1 is LNHDA and CDR2 SQIVND (reference sequence). CDR3 sequence: CASSNDRGIQPQHF. The CDR3 nucleotides read TGTGCCAGTAGTAACGACAGGGGGATTCAGCCCCAGCATTTT.

The chain links TRBV7-6 to TRBJ2-1; D uncertain. CDR1 SGHVS and CDR2 FNYEAQ come from the germline V gene. Trimming stripped 4 bases from V and 6 bases from J, with 10 bases between. This CDR3 has 13 amino acids. This CDR3 is CASSSYRANEQFF. The CDR3 DNA reads TGTGCCAGCAGCTCCTACCGGGCCAATGAGCAGTTCTTC.

J is TRBJ2-7 and V is TRBV4-3; D uncertain. The germline gives CDR1 LGHNA, CDR2 YSLEER. Trimming took off 4 bases at V and 1 base at J, with 11 bases between the two ends. The CDR3 extends over 14 amino acids. The CDR3 region has the DNA TGCGCCAGCAGCCGCCGACACCCATCCTACGAGCAGTACTTC. Translated: CASSRRHPSYEQYF.

Worth noting for this clone: Other DNA sequences from this sample encode an identical CDR3 as well. The genes are TRBV7-9 and TRBJ1-1; 7 positions agree with TRBD1. Germline V gives CDR1 SEHNR, CDR2 FQNEAQ (reference sequence). The V segment lost 3 bases and the J segment 0 bases; nucleotides outside the gene matches: 1. CDR3 size: 14 residues. CDR3 sequence: CASSLGQMNTEAFF. The CDR3 bases are TGTGCCAGCAGCTTGGGACAGATGAACACTGAAGCTTTCTTT.

J is TRBJ2-1 and V is TRBV11-3; 15 bases are shared with TRBD2. The CDR3 covers 19 residues. V lost 5 bases and J lost 6; bases outside the gene matches: 14. The germline V gene encodes CDR1 SGHNT and CDR2 YENEEA. The CDR3, as DNA: TGTGCCAGCAGCCCTACAGGACTAGCGGGAGGGCCGAATATCAATGAGCAGTTCTTC. It encodes CASSPTGLAGGPNINEQFF. Full variable domain (remainder filled in from reference TRBV11-3 and TRBJ2-1): EAGVVQSPRYKIIEKKQPVAFWCNPISGHNTLYWYLQNLGQGPELLIRYENEEAVDDSQLPKDRFSAERLKGVDSTLKIQPAELGDSAVYLCASSPTGLAGGPNINEQFFGPGTRLTVL.

About this clone: Other DNA sequences from this sample encode an identical CDR3 as well. The V gene is TRBV28, the J gene TRBJ2-3; no clear D. The V end was cut by 5 bases, the J end by 1 base, with 7 bases between. Germline-derived CDR1 and CDR2 are MDHEN and SYDVKM. CDR3 length equals 13 residues. CDR3: CASSLAGTDTQYF. The CDR3 region has the DNA TGTGCCAGCAGTCTGGCGGGCACAGATACGCAGTATTTT. Full variable domain (rest looked up from reference TRBV28 and TRBJ2-3): DVKVTQSSRYLVKRTGEKVFLECVQDMDHENMFWYRQDPGLGLRLIYFSYDVKMKEKGDIPEGYSVSREKKERFSLILESASTNQTSMYLCASSLAGTDTQYFGPGTRLTVL.

V usage is TRBV10-3 and J usage is TRBJ1-5; unclear D gene. Germline V gene lookup returns CDR1 ENHRY and CDR2 SYGVKD. The V end lost 6 bases, the J end lost 2 bases, and 11 bases lay between the germline ends. The CDR3 consists of 14 residues. The CDR3 bases are TGTGCCATCAGAACCGACGCAGGCAATCAGCCCCAGCATTTT. Translating gives CAIRTDAGNQPQHF.

This chain connects TRBV5-1 to TRBJ2-7, with unresolved D. Looked up from germline, CDR1 is SGHRS and CDR2 is YFSETQ. V lost 4 bases, J lost 0 bases, and 8 bases lay in between. This CDR3 is built from 13 residues. The CDR3 sequence is CASSPQLSYEQYF. The CDR3 DNA reads TGCGCCAGCAGCCCGCAGCTCTCCTACGAGCAGTACTTC.

The table lists this clone with a count of one. The chain links TRBV7-9 to TRBJ2-7; maybe TRBD1 (6 bases). V was shortened by 5 bases and J by 2 bases, with 28 bases between the two germline ends. There are 19 residues in the CDR3. Germline CDR1 SEHNR, CDR2 FQNEAQ (reference sequence). The CDR3: CASSAFQGLSEITPYEQYF. CDR3 DNA sequence: TGTGCCAGCAGCGCATTTCAGGGGCTATCAGAAATAACCCCCTACGAGCAGTACTTC.

On this clone: This specimen includes other DNA sequences encoding the same CDR3. V is TRBV11-2 and J is TRBJ2-1; D is unresolved. Germline V gene sequence: CDR1 SGHAT, CDR2 FQNNGV. The ends were cut back, 1 base at V and 5 bases at J, with 6 bases in the middle. CDR3 length: 13 amino acids. As DNA, the CDR3 is TGTGCCAGCAGCTTAGGGCTTGACAATGAGCAGTTCTTC. Residues: CASSLGLDNEQFF.

This clone was found once. This chain uses TRBV4-3 with TRBJ1-2; 7 bases fit TRBD1. This CDR3 has 15 amino acids. The germline CDR1 and CDR2 sequences are LGHNA and YSLEER. With V trimmed by 1 base and J by 3 bases, 5 bases remained unmatched. DNA of the CDR3: TGCGCCAGCAGCCAAGGGGCAGGGGGTGACTATGGCTACACCTTC. It encodes CASSQGAGGDYGYTF.

This clone was detected only once. The V and J genes are TRBV15 and TRBJ1-1; D may be TRBD1 (6 bases). This CDR3 comprises 16 residues. V dropped 1 base and J dropped 1 base, with 13 bases sitting between them. Germline loops: CDR1 LNHNV, CDR2 YYDKDF (reference sequence). The CDR3 here is CATSRGRGGANTEAFF. CDR3 nucleotide sequence: TGTGCCACCAGCAGAGGTAGGGGGGGCGCGAACACTGAAGCTTTCTTT.

V usage is TRBV18 and J usage is TRBJ2-3; D assignment may be TRBD1 or TRBD2 (5 bases each). There are 15 residues in the CDR3. Trimming removed 1 base at V and 2 bases at J, with 10 bases between. Per germline, CDR1 KGHSH and CDR2 LQKENI. The CDR3 DNA sequence: TGTGCCAGCTCACCACGGGCAGGGACCACAGATACGCAGTATTTT. Translating gives CASSPRAGTTDTQYF.

V and J are TRBV25-1 and TRBJ1-1, with TRBD1 as a possible D gene (5 bases). Trimming removed 1 base at V and 1 base at J, with 10 bases between. Per the germline V gene, CDR1 is MGHDK and CDR2 is SYGVNS. The CDR3 length is 15 residues. The chain's CDR3 is CASSESPGRNTEAFF. Here the CDR3 DNA reads TGTGCCAGCAGTGAATCCCCGGGACGGAACACTGAAGCTTTCTTT. The full variable domain, completed using reference TRBV25-1 and TRBJ1-1, is EADIYQTPRYLVIGTGKKITLECSQTMGHDKMYWYQQDPGMELHLIHYSYGVNSTEKGDLSSESTVSRIRTEHFPLTLESARPSHTSQYLCASSESPGRNTEAFFGQGTRLTVV.

This chain joins TRBV10-2 and TRBJ2-5, with 14 nucleotides matching TRBD2. Germline V gene lookup returns CDR1 WSHSY and CDR2 SAAADI. The CDR3 is 15 residues long. V gave up 7 bases and J gave up 3 bases; unmatched junction bases: 4. CDR3 in amino acids: CASKSGLAGEETQYF. CDR3 coding DNA: TGCGCCAGCAAATCGGGACTAGCGGGAGAAGAGACCCAGTACTTC.

Regarding this clone: One end of the junction varies from germline; a read error may be responsible. This chain connects TRBV15 to TRBJ2-7; D unresolved. Germline V lookup: CDR1 LNHNV, CDR2 YYDKDF (reference sequence). The length of the CDR3 is 14 residues. Here the CDR3 DNA reads TGTGCCACCAGCAGAGATAGGCTATCCTCCGAGCAGTACTTC. Encoded protein: CATSRDRLSSEQYF.

The chain couples TRBV5-8 to TRBJ2-5, with D possibly being TRBD1 (5 bases). The CDR3 spans 15 residues. Trimming left V 1 base short and J 5 bases short, with 15 bases between. Germline V CDR1 and CDR2: SGHTS, YDEGEE. This chain's CDR3 is CASSLLRVAKETQYF. In DNA form, the CDR3 reads TGTGCCAGCAGCTTGCTCAGGGTTGCGAAGGAGACCCAGTACTTC.

The chain links TRBV27 to TRBJ2-1, with D unresolved. V was clipped by 6 bases and J by 4 bases, with 16 bases between them. CDR1 is MNHEY, CDR2 SMNVEV, per germline (reference sequence). The CDR3 has 15 residues. CDR3 region: CASRVKGGQYNEQFF. The CDR3 DNA follows: TGTGCCAGCAGGGTTAAAGGCGGCCAATACAATGAGCAGTTCTTC.

The rearrangement joins TRBV28 to TRBJ2-3; TRBD1 matches 9 bases. The CDR3 is 19 residues long. The V and J ends lost 5 bases and 4 bases, in that order; junction bases with no gene match: 19. CDR1 is MDHEN, CDR2 SYDVKM, per germline. Here the CDR3 reads CASSPGTGRLIRRSDTQYF. CDR3 DNA sequence: TGTGCCAGCAGTCCAGGGACAGGGAGGCTAATACGGAGGTCAGATACGCAGTATTTT.

In regard to this clone: Different DNA sequences within this sample yield the same CDR3. V is TRBV20-1 and J is TRBJ1-1; no firm D call. The V and J ends lost 3 bases and 1 base respectively, with 3 bases between them. Germline CDR1 reads DFQATT; CDR2 reads SNEGSKA (reference sequence). The CDR3 is 11 amino acids. The CDR3 DNA reads TGCAGTGCTAGCCGGAACACTGAAGCTTTCTTT. Translating it yields CSASRNTEAFF.

CDR3 sequence: CASSGTVGNTIYF. The CDR3, as DNA: TGTGCCAGCAGCGGGACGGTAGGAAACACCATATATTTT. The chain joins TRBV6-6 to TRBJ1-3; tentatively, D is TRBD1 (5 bases). Germline assignment: CDR1 MNHNY and CDR2 SVGAGI (reference sequence). This CDR3 is 13 amino acids long. V was trimmed by 6 bases and J by 4 bases, leaving 10 bases between them.

V gene TRBV18 combines with J gene TRBJ2-3; 13 bases match TRBD2. V shed 3 bases and J 6 bases; nucleotides not matched to a gene: 0. Germline CDR1 KGHSH, CDR2 LQKENI. CDR3 length: 14 amino acids. CDR3 nucleotide sequence: TGTGCCAGCTCACCGACTAGCGGGAGGGATACGCAGTATTTT. Its protein is CASSPTSGRDTQYF. The full variable domain, with the rest looked up from reference TRBV18 and TRBJ2-3, is NAGVMQNPRHLVRRRGQEARLRCSPMKGHSHVYWYRQLPEEGLKFMVYLQKENIIDESGMPKERFSAEFPKEGPSILRIQQVVRGDSAAYFCASSPTSGRDTQYFGPGTRLTVL.